One and the same sample provided the 30 T cell receptor beta chains below, sequenced in a study of Tregs in tolerant kidney transplant recipients. The data were produced by immunoSEQ multiplex PCR, yet TCRdb's version contains in-frame clones alone and is incomplete. This sample has about 88,000 clones, with about 92% found just once. The sample taken for sequencing was CD8+ T cells from blood. The receptors stem from a human donor in good health.

This sequence joins TRBV6-5 and TRBJ2-1; the match to TRBD2 covers 9 bases. The CDR3 loop spans 14 amino acids. Germline V gene data show CDR1 as MNHEY and CDR2 as SVGAGI. With V trimmed by 7 bases and J by 3 bases, 4 bases remained unmatched. The DNA of the CDR3 is TGTGCCAGCAAGCTAGCGGGGAACTACAATGAGCAGTTCTTC. Its protein product is CASKLAGNYNEQFF.

The CDR3 reads CASSSNFRARDYGYTF. The CDR3 nucleotides are TGTGCCAGCAGCTCGAACTTCAGGGCGAGGGACTATGGCTACACCTTC. V and J are TRBV7-9 and TRBJ1-2; D may be TRBD1 (5 bases). V was clipped by 4 bases and J by 3 bases, with 18 bases between them. CDR1 is SEHNR and CDR2 is FQNEAQ in the germline V gene (reference sequence). The CDR3 totals 16 residues.

J is TRBJ2-5 and V is TRBV9; a weak D match, TRBD2 (7 bases). Germline V CDR1 and CDR2: SGDLS, YYNGEE. The CDR3 contains 15 residues. Trimming left V 4 bases short and J 1 base short, with 14 bases between. DNA for the CDR3: TGTGCCAGCAGCCCCCCGGGGGGCAGCCAAGAGACCCAGTACTTC. Translated, it gives CASSPPGGSQETQYF.

The DNA of the CDR3 is TGTGCCAGCAGCCCACGGACGGGGACTAGCGGGGTCTACGAGCAGTACTTC. It encodes CASSPRTGTSGVYEQYF. The chain is built from TRBV9 and TRBJ2-7; 13 positions match TRBD2. CDR3 length: 17 residues. V gave up 4 bases and J gave up 3 bases; unmatched junction bases: 10. The V gene's germline CDR1 is SGDLS and CDR2 YYNGEE.

The rearrangement joins TRBV19 to TRBJ2-1; TRBD1 might be the D (6 bases). The CDR3 totals 16 residues. Germline assignment: CDR1 LNHDA and CDR2 SQIVND (reference sequence). Trimming cost V 0 bases and J 4 bases, with 13 bases left between them. CDR3 nucleotide sequence: TGTGCCAGTAGTATAGATAGGGGGAGATTATACAATGAGCAGTTCTTC. Encoded protein: CASSIDRGRLYNEQFF.

This clone is labeled as medium-sized (0.01 to 0.1%). The chain is built from TRBV6-4 and TRBJ2-2; 7 nucleotides match TRBD2. J was trimmed by 4 bases and V by 4 bases; bases with no gene match: 6. The CDR3 length is 15 residues. Germline CDR1 and CDR2: MRHNA and SNTAGT. The CDR3 DNA sequence: TGTGCCAGCAGTGTCAGCGGGGCTTCCACCGGGGAGCTGTTTTTT. Translating it yields CASSVSGASTGELFF.

CDR3 region: CASSQGRDYEQYF. In DNA form, the CDR3 reads TGCGCCAGCAGCCAAGGGAGGGACTACGAGCAGTACTTC. The gene calls are TRBV4-1 and TRBJ2-7; possibly TRBD2 for D (6 bases). Germline CDR1 MGHRA, CDR2 YSYEKL. The CDR3 covers 13 residues. The V end was cut by 1 base, the J end by 3 bases, with 7 bases between.

The chain couples TRBV5-1 to TRBJ2-7; D remains unclear. Trimming shortened V by 0 bases and J by 4 bases, and 11 bases separated the two germline ends. The CDR3 has 14 amino acids. Germline CDR1 is SGHRS and CDR2 is YFSETQ. CDR3: CASSLAGPGYEQYF. The CDR3 nucleotides are TGCGCCAGCAGCTTGGCCGGACCCGGGTACGAGCAGTACTTC.

The chain joins TRBV15 to TRBJ2-6, with D possibly being TRBD2 (7 bases). V was clipped by 5 bases and J by 0 bases, with 14 bases between them. From germline, CDR1 is LNHNV and CDR2 YYDKDF (reference sequence). The CDR3 loop spans 17 amino acids. The CDR3 region is CATSGRDTSSGANVLTF. CDR3 sequence (DNA): TGTGCCACCAGCGGGAGGGACACCAGCTCTGGGGCCAACGTCCTGACTTTC.

The chain uses TRBV4-1 and TRBJ2-7, with D unresolved. Germline lookup yields CDR1 MGHRA and CDR2 YSYEKL. The V end was cut by 0 bases, the J end by 7 bases, with 16 bases between. The CDR3 covers 15 residues. CDR3 bases: TGCGCCAGCAGCCAAGATCGGGCCACCCGGCGGGAGCAGTACTTC. As protein: CASSQDRATRREQYF.

V is TRBV2 and J is TRBJ2-7; TRBD2 might be the D (5 bases). The CDR3 length is 17 residues. Per the germline V gene, CDR1 is SNHLY and CDR2 is FYNNEI. Trimming shortened V by 7 bases and J by 5 bases, and 27 bases separated the two germline ends. This CDR3 is CASTASGVSQEVNEQYF. In nucleotides, the CDR3 is TGTGCCAGCACAGCGTCCGGAGTGTCTCAGGAGGTAAACGAGCAGTACTTC.

The V call is TRBV6-5, the J call TRBJ2-3, with a weak D call TRBD2 (5 bases). Deletions cut 6 bases from V and 3 bases from J, with 16 bases between. Germline values: CDR1 MNHEY, CDR2 SVGAGI. This CDR3 region has 15 residues. The chain's CDR3 is CASSGLDVNTDTQYF. The CDR3 DNA reads as TGTGCCAGCAGCGGACTGGATGTAAATACAGATACGCAGTATTTT.

The gene calls are TRBV19 and TRBJ1-5; 8 bases match TRBD1. The germline CDR1 and CDR2 sequences are LNHDA and SQIVND (reference sequence). The ends lost 1 base at V and 11 bases at J; junction bases unmatched: 10. The CDR3 consists of 15 residues. In DNA form, the CDR3 reads TGTGCCAGTAGTATAGGGGACAGGTCTTCGTTGGCCCAGCATTTT. The encoded protein is CASSIGDRSSLAQHF.

The chain is built from TRBV27 and TRBJ2-1, with 8 nucleotides matching TRBD1. CDR1 is MNHEY, CDR2 SMNVEV, per germline (reference sequence). This CDR3 has 13 residues. J was trimmed by 7 bases and V by 4 bases; bases with no gene match: 3. CDR3 DNA sequence: TGTGCCAGCAGTTCGAACAGGGGGAATGAGCAGTTCTTC. As protein: CASSSNRGNEQFF.

This chain connects TRBV10-1 to TRBJ2-5; TRBD1 matches at 9 bases. The J call may be in error: the DNA end matches TRBJ2-7 better. Germline CDR1 and CDR2: WNHNN and SYGVQD (reference sequence). This CDR3 spans 13 amino acids. CDR3 in amino acids: CAIHRGRPHEQYF. DNA for the CDR3: TGCGCCATCCACAGGGGGCGCCCCCACGAGCAGTACTTC.

The chain links TRBV7-9 to TRBJ1-2; D is perhaps TRBD1 (6 bases). Trimming left V 1 base short and J 6 bases short, with 12 bases between. Germline loops: CDR1 SEHNR, CDR2 FQNEAQ (reference sequence). The CDR3 totals 14 residues. CDR3 nucleotide sequence: TGTGCCAGCAGCTTAGGACAGGTCGAGAATGGCTACACCTTC. This sequence encodes CASSLGQVENGYTF.

The chain links TRBV2 to TRBJ2-7, with 8 bases fitting TRBD1. The CDR3 extends over 12 amino acids. J was trimmed by 7 bases and V by 7 bases; bases with no gene match: 6. CDR1 and CDR2 (germline): SNHLY, FYNNEI. CDR3 amino acids: CASIPRQGEQYF. The DNA of the CDR3 is TGTGCCAGCATCCCCCGACAGGGGGAGCAGTACTTC.

The rearrangement joins TRBV6-5 to TRBJ1-2; D not certain. Germline lookup yields CDR1 MNHEY and CDR2 SVGAGI. V lost 0 bases and J lost 6, with 8 bases in between. The CDR3 totals 13 residues. The CDR3 here is CASSYSIWNGYTF. The DNA of the CDR3 is TGTGCCAGCAGTTACTCGATTTGGAATGGCTACACCTTC.

The V gene is TRBV29-1, the J gene TRBJ2-7; D remains unclear. The V gene's germline CDR1 is SQVTM and CDR2 ANQGSEA. This CDR3 is built from 11 residues. The V gene lost 5 bases and the J gene lost 3 bases, with 8 bases spanning the gap. CDR3 amino acids: CSVKRNYEQYF. In nucleotides, the CDR3 is TGCAGCGTTAAAAGAAACTACGAGCAGTACTTC.

This CDR3 reads CASSFRSGYRDNEQFF. CDR3 DNA: TGTGCCAGCAGTTTTCGGAGCGGGTATAGAGACAATGAGCAGTTCTTC. The V and J genes are TRBV6-5 and TRBJ2-1; maybe TRBD2 (6 bases). V gave up 4 bases and J gave up 5 bases, with 18 bases separating them. There are 16 residues in the CDR3. Germline values: CDR1 MNHEY, CDR2 SVGAGI.

This chain joins TRBV2 and TRBJ1-1; D remains unclear. From germline, CDR1 is SNHLY and CDR2 FYNNEI. V gave up 4 bases and J gave up 0 bases, with 15 bases separating them. The CDR3 extends over 16 amino acids. As DNA, the CDR3 is TGTGCCAGCAGTGTCCCTTTGCTCTTGATGAACACTGAAGCTTTCTTT. Protein sequence: CASSVPLLLMNTEAFF.

The CDR3 DNA sequence: TGTGCCAGCAGCTTTGGGAGTGGGGAGCAGTACTTC. This translates into CASSFGSGEQYF. The rearrangement joins TRBV7-9 to TRBJ2-5, with D possibly being TRBD2 (5 bases). The CDR3 covers 12 residues. CDR1 is SEHNR, CDR2 FQNEAQ, per germline (reference sequence). The V and J ends lost 3 bases and 11 bases respectively, with 13 bases between them.

V gene TRBV27 combines with J gene TRBJ2-1; perhaps TRBD2 as D (6 bases). Trimming pared 1 base from V and 2 bases from J, leaving 12 bases between. The CDR3 length is 16 residues. Germline lookup yields CDR1 MNHEY and CDR2 SMNVEV (reference sequence). As DNA, the CDR3 is TGTGCCAGCAGTTTATTTCTAGCGCGACCCTACAATGAGCAGTTCTTC. Amino acid sequence: CASSLFLARPYNEQFF.

The chain uses TRBV6-5 and TRBJ1-2; D gene ambiguous. The CDR3 has 11 amino acids. Germline CDR1 MNHEY, CDR2 SVGAGI. The V end was cut by 10 bases, the J end by 4 bases, with 10 bases between. Here the CDR3 reads CATPEGYGYTF. The DNA of the CDR3 is TGTGCCACTCCCGAGGGCTATGGCTACACCTTC.

This sequence joins TRBV6-1 and TRBJ1-5; a weak D match, TRBD1 (5 bases). The CDR3 is 13 residues long. CDR1 is MNHNS and CDR2 is SASEGT in the germline V gene. Trimming left V 3 bases short and J 4 bases short, with 7 bases between. CDR3 amino acids: CASSETENQPQHF. The CDR3 DNA is TGTGCCAGCAGTGAGACAGAAAATCAGCCCCAGCATTTT.

The rearrangement joins TRBV6-6 to TRBJ2-7; perhaps D is TRBD1 or TRBD2 (5 bases each). The CDR3 contains 15 residues. V was cut by 7 bases and J by 0 bases, with 16 bases left in between. CDR1 is MNHNY, CDR2 SVGAGI, per germline (reference sequence). This chain's CDR3 is CASTRGARSSYEQYF. The CDR3 region has the DNA TGTGCCAGCACCCGAGGGGCAAGAAGCTCCTACGAGCAGTACTTC.

The chain links TRBV5-6 to TRBJ1-4, with unresolved D. In germline, CDR1 is SGHDT, CDR2 YYEEEE. Trimming removed 0 bases from V and 4 bases from J, with 7 bases in between. The CDR3 is made up of 14 amino acids. The CDR3: CASSLARRNEKLFF. In DNA form, the CDR3 reads TGTGCCAGCAGCTTGGCTCGGCGTAATGAAAAACTGTTTTTT.

Concerning this clone itself: The identical CDR3 is also encoded by other nucleotide sequences in the sample. The J gene is TRBJ2-7, the V gene TRBV6-5; D gene unclear. This CDR3 is built from 13 residues. Germline V gene data show CDR1 as MNHEY and CDR2 as SVGAGI. Trimming took off 0 bases at V and 0 bases at J, with 3 bases between the two ends. CDR3 in DNA: TGTGCCAGCAGTTACTCAAGCTCCTACGAGCAGTACTTC. Translation: CASSYSSSYEQYF.

The CDR3 spells CASSPGLAGENTGELFF. The CDR3 nucleotides read TGTGCCAGTAGCCCCGGACTAGCGGGCGAAAACACCGGGGAGCTGTTTTTT. This sequence joins TRBV19 and TRBJ2-2, with 11 bases aligning to TRBD2. Germline V gene data show CDR1 as LNHDA and CDR2 as SQIVND (reference sequence). The CDR3 runs to 17 residues. V lost 6 bases and J lost 2; bases outside the gene matches: 8.

The genes are TRBV6-1 and TRBJ2-1; 10 bases fit TRBD2. Trimming at V came to 0 bases and at J to 7 bases, leaving 9 bases not matched to a gene. Germline lookup yields CDR1 MNHNS and CDR2 SASEGT. This CDR3 is built from 17 residues. The CDR3 bases are TGTGCCAGCAGTGAAGCGCTTCGAGCGGGGGGGCCGAATGAGCAGTTCTTC. Amino acids: CASSEALRAGGPNEQFF.